This entry describes one T cell receptor (beta chain). The CDR3 has 13 residues. Trimming took off 0 bases at V and 8 bases at J, with 12 bases between the two ends. CDR1 and CDR2 from the germline V gene are SGHRS and YFSETQ. TCRdb passed the 5' RACE reads through MiXCR, listing each CDR3 protein once. Of 700,000 or so distinct CDR3 sequences listed, over 20% are singletons. The sample comes from a study of identical twins. This sample was also put to use in a study of T cells expressing NK-cell markers. That report notes: According to the study, TCR beta repertoires originated from sorted CD3+CD56+NKG2C+, CD3+CD56+NKG2C- and CD3+CD56-NKG2C+ T cells. Eight donors were sequenced, seven testing HCMV-seropositive and one testing seronegative. Of CD8+ T cells, roughly 1.0-7.5% belonged to dominant NKG2C+ clonotypes in roughly six donors. These clonotypes additionally ranked first within the CD3+CD56-NKG2C+ fraction of a handful of donors.

The receptor was isolated from a woman between 18 and 29 years old in good health. The rearrangement joins TRBV5-1 to TRBJ2-7; D may match TRBD1 or TRBD2 (5 bases each). Sequencing was done on a sample of PBMCs. The CDR3 spells CASSLDPGQKQYF. The CDR3 coding sequence is TGCGCCAGCAGCTTGGATCCGGGGCAGAAGCAGTACTTC.